Reported below is one T cell receptor (beta chain). The length of the CDR3 is 14 residues. V dropped 9 bases and J dropped 1; count of bases not matched to a gene: 7. From germline, CDR1 is LNHDA and CDR2 SQIVND (reference sequence). Measured with immunoSEQ multiplex PCR; TCRdb has only the in-frame clones, and not every one. The data contain a few hundred thousand clones, 70% to 90% of them seen just once; the ten biggest clones take up 3% to 4%. This sample stems from a study of blood T cell repertoires in COVID-19. The wider study: The analysed material was cDNA or gDNA that came from T cells, B-cell-depleted T cells, or PBMCs.

The study drew participants aged roughly 18 to 95 years from about two dozen US areas. What was sequenced was PBMCs or T cells enriched from blood (not recorded which). This TCR derives from a woman between 40 and 55 years old with acute COVID-19. The chain employs TRBV19 and TRBJ2-3; 7 bases line up with TRBD2. The CDR3 nucleotides are TGTGCCAGCCGGCGGGAGCGGGGCACAGATACGCAGTATTTT. Encoded protein: CASRRERGTDTQYF.